This T cell receptor beta chain was captured by sequencing in a study of blood T cell repertoires in COVID-19. The V end lost 5 bases, the J end lost 2 bases, and 15 bases lay between the germline ends. In germline, CDR1 is LNHDA, CDR2 SQIVND (reference sequence). CDR3 length: 15 residues. Methods used by the authors: Estimation of nucleated cell counts was performed using reference gene primer amplification. Profiled with immunoSEQ multiplex PCR; TCRdb holds only in-frame clones, not every one. V and J calls and clone size are as listed in that table; D and trimming were resolved from the DNA. The table includes approximately 220,000 clones, approximately 90% detected once.

This chain links TRBV19 with TRBJ1-2; no reliable D call. Input material: PBMCs or T cells enriched from blood (not recorded which). The TCR originated in a woman in her 30s who had recovered from COVID-19. CDR3 sequence: CASSSTWAGNYGYTF. CDR3 DNA: TGTGCCAGTAGTTCCACTTGGGCTGGGAACTATGGCTACACCTTC.